This T cell receptor beta chain emerged from a study of T-cell memory formation after mild COVID-19. Study-wide context: TCR clusters were mostly confined to one donor each. Study-wide findings and caveats: Clones contracting across day 15 to 85 had a balanced CD4/CD8 profile; later expanding clones leaned CD4+.

Constant-segment primers were used for 5'RACE, and the resulting TCR alpha and TCR beta cDNA libraries carried sample barcodes and UMIs. Via MiXCR, TCRdb re-called the 5' RACE reads, giving one row per CDR3 protein. The sample includes a few hundred thousand distinct CDR3 sequences, around 19% of them seen just once. About this clonotype itself: The antigen is unknown.

CDR3 size: 14 residues. Germline V gives CDR1 SGHRS, CDR2 YFSETQ. Trimming shortened V by 4 bases and J by 11 bases, and 19 bases separated the two germline ends. This chain connects TRBV5-1 to TRBJ2-1, with D perhaps being TRBD1 or TRBD2 (5 bases each). The source is a man younger than 30 who had mild COVID-19 (a few samples of this study predate the infection). Cell type and time point are not known. The sample comprised PBMCs or a T cell subset sorted from them (not recorded which). CDR3 loop: CASSLHESSGQQFF. For the CDR3, the DNA is TGCGCCAGCAGCCTCCATGAATCGTCGGGACAGCAGTTCTTC.